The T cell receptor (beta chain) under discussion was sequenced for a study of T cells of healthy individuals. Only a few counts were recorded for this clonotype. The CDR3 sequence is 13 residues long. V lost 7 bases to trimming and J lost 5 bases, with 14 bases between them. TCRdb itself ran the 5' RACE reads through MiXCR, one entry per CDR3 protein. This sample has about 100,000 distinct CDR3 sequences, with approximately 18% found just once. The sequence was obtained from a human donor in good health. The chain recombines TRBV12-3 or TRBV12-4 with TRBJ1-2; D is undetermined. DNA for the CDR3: TGTGCCAGCACCCCCCTCTTGGAATATGGCTACACCTTC. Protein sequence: CASTPLLEYGYTF.